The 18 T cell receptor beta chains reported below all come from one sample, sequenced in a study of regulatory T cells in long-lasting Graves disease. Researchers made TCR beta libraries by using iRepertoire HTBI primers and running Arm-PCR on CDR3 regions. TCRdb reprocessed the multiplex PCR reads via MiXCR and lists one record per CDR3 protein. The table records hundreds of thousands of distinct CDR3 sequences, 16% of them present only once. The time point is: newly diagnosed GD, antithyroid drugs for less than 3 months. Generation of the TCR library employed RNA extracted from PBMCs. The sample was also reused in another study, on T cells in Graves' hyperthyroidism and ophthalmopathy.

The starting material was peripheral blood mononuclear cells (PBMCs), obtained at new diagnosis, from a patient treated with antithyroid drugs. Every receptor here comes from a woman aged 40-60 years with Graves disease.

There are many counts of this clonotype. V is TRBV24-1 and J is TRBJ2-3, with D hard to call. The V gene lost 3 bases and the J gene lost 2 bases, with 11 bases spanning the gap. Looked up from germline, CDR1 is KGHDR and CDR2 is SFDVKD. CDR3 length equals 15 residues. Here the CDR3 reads CATSDPLNPTDTQYF. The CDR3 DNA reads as TGTGCCACCAGTGATCCCCTTAATCCCACAGATACGCAGTATTTT.

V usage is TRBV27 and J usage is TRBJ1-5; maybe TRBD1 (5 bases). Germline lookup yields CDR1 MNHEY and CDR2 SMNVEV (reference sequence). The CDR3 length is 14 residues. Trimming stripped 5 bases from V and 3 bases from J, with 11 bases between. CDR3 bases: TGTGCCAGCAGTATGTCAGGGAACAATCAGCCCCAGCATTTT. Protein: CASSMSGNNQPQHF.

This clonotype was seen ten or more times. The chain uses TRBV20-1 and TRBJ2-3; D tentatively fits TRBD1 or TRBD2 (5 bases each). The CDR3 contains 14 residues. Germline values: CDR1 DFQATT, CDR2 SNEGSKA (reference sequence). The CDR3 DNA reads TGCAGGGGACGCCTGAGGGCACGCACAGATACGCAGTATTTT. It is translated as CRGRLRARTDTQYF.

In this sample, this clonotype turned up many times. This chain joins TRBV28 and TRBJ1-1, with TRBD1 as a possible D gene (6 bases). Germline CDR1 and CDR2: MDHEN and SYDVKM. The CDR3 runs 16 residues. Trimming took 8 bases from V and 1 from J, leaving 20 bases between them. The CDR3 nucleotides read TGTGCCAGCGGGACTTGGGCAGGGGCTCCGAACACTGAAGCTTTCTTT. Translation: CASGTWAGAPNTEAFF.

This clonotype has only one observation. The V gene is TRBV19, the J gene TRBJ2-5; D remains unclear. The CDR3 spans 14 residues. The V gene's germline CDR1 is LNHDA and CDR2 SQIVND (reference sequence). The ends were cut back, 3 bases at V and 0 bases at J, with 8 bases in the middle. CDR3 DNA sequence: TGTGCCAGTAGTATGGAGACCCACCAAGAGACCCAGTACTTC. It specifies CASSMETHQETQYF.

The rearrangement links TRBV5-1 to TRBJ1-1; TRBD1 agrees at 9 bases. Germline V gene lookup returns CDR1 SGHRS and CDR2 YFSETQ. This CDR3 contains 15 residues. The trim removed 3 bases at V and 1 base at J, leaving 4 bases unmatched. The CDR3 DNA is TGCGCCAGCAGCTGGAAGGGACAGGGGAACACTGAAGCTTTCTTT. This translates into CASSWKGQGNTEAFF.

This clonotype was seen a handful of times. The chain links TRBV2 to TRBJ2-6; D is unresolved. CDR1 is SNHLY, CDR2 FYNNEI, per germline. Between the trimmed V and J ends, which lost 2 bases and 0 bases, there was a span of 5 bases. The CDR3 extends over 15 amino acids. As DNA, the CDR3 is TGTGCCAGCAGTGAAAGGATCTCTGGGGCCAACGTCCTGACTTTC. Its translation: CASSERISGANVLTF.

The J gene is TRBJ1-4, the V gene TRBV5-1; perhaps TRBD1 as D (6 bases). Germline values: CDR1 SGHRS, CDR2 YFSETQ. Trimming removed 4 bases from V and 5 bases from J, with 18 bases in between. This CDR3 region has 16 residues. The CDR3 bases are TGCGCCAGCAGCAACAGAGCCGAGGGGGGCAATGAAAAACTGTTTTTT. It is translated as CASSNRAEGGNEKLFF.

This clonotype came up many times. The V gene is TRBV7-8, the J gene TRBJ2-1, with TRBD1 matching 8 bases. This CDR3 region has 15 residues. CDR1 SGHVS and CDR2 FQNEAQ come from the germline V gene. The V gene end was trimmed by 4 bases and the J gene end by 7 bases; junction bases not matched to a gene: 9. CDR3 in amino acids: CASSSHRTGLNEQFF. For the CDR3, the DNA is TGTGCCAGCAGCTCCCATCGGACAGGGTTAAATGAGCAGTTCTTC.

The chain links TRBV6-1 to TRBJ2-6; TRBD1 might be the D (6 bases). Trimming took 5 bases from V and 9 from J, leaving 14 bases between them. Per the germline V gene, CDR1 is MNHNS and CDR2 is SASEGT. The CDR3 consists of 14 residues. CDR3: CASSPTGFLNVLTF. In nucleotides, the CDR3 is TGTGCCAGCAGTCCTACAGGGTTTCTCAACGTCCTGACTTTC.

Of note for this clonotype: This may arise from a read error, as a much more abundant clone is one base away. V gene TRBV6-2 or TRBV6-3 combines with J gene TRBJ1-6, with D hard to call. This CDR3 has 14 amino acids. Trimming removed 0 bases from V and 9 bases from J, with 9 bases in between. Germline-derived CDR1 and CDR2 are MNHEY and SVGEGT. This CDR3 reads CASSYSGRSSPLHF. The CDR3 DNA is TGTGCCAGCAGTTACTCAGGGAGAAGTTCACCCCTCCACTTT.

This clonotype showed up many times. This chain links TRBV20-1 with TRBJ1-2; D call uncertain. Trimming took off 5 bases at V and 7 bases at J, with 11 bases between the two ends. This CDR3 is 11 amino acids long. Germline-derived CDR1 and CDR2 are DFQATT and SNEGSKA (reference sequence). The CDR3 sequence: CSAGYFGGYTF. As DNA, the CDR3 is TGCAGTGCTGGTTATTTTGGTGGCTACACCTTC.

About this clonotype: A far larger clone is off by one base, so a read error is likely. The CDR3 coding sequence is TGTGCCATCAGTCCTCTGACAGGGGCGGACACTGAAGCTTTCTTT. Translated: CAISPLTGADTEAFF. The chain is built from TRBV10-3 and TRBJ1-1; 8 nucleotides align to TRBD1. The CDR3 is made up of 15 amino acids. Germline assignment: CDR1 ENHRY and CDR2 SYGVKD. With V trimmed by 5 bases and J by 3 bases, 8 bases remained unmatched.

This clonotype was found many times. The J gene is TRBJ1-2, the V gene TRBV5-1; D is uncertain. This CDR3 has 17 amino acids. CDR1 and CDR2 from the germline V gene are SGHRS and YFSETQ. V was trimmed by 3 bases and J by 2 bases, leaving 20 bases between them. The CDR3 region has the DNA TGCGCCAGCAGCTATCCAAGGTTCGGTGGGGAGAACTATGGCTACACCTTC. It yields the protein CASSYPRFGGENYGYTF.

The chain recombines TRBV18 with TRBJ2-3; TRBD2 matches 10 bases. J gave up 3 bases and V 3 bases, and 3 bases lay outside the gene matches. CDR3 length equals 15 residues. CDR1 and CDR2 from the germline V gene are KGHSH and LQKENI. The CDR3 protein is CASSPDSGGTDTQYF. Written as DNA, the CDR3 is TGTGCCAGCTCACCCGATAGCGGGGGGACAGATACGCAGTATTTT.

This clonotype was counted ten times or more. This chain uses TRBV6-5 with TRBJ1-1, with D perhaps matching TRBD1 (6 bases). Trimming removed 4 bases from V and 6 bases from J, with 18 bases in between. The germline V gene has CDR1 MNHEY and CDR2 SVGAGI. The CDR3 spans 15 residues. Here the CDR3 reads CASSFSQGRGPEAFF. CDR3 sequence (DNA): TGTGCCAGCAGTTTTTCCCAGGGGCGAGGGCCTGAAGCTTTCTTT.

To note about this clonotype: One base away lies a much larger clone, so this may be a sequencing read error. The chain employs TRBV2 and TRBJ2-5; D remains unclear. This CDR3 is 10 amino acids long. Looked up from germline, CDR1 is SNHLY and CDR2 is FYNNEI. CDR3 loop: CDSSEKAQYF. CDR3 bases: TGTGACAGCAGTGAGAAGGCCCAGTACTTC.

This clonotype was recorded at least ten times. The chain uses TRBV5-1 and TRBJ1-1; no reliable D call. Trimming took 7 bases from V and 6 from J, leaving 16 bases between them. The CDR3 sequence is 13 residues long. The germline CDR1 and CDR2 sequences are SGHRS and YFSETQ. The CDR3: CASRTGNTAEAFF. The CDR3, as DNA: TGCGCCAGCCGGACGGGCAATACGGCTGAAGCTTTCTTT.